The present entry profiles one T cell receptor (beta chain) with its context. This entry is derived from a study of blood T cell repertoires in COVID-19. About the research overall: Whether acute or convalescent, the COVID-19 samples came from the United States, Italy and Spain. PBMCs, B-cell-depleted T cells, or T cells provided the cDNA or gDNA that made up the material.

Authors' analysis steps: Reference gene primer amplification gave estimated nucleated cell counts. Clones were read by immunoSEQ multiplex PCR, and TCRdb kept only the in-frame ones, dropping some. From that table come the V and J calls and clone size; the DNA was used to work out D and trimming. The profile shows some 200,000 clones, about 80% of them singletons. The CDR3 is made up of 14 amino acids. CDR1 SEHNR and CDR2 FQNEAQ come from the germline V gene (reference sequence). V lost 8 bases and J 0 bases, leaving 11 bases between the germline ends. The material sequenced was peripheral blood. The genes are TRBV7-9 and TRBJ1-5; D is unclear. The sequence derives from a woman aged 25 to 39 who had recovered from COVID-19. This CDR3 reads CASQENNSNQPQHF. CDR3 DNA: TGTGCCAGCCAAGAAAACAATAGCAATCAGCCCCAGCATTTT.